This TCR beta chain was retrieved from a study of blood T cell repertoires in COVID-19. Study at large: Acute and convalescent COVID-19 samples came from the United States, Italy and Spain. Sources were T cells, B-cell-depleted T cells, or PBMCs; the material itself was cDNA or gDNA.

In the study's own analysis: Counts of nucleated cells, estimated from reference gene primer amplification, were obtained. TCRdb's copy holds only in-frame clones and misses some; the assay was immunoSEQ multiplex PCR. From that table come the V and J calls and clone size; the DNA was used to work out D and trimming. The sample carries 65,000 to 90,000 clones, over 75% recorded once. V dropped 7 bases and J dropped 2; count of bases not matched to a gene: 7. This CDR3 has 14 amino acids. Germline V CDR1 and CDR2: MNHEY, SVGAGI. The V gene is TRBV6-5, the J gene TRBJ2-7; TRBD1 matches 8 bases. Sequencing used peripheral blood. The sequence was obtained from a human donor in a cohort sampled during active COVID-19. The CDR3 coding sequence is TGTGCCAGCAACTCGGGACAGGAGACCTACGAGCAGTACTTC. This codes for CASNSGQETYEQYF.